This T cell receptor beta chain was obtained from a study of cytomegalovirus exposure and HLA in healthy donors. In germline, CDR1 is SQVTM, CDR2 ANQGSEA. The CDR3 has 16 residues. J gave up 7 bases and V 0 bases, and 15 bases lay outside the gene matches. It was with 60 Vbeta and 13 Jbeta primers that the PCR ran. Sequenced by immunoSEQ multiplex PCR; TCRdb stores in-frame clones only, minus some. The table shows 100,000 to 150,000 clones, with around 80% occurring only once. The specimen sequenced was PBMCs. The chain is built from TRBV29-1 and TRBJ2-7; 7 nucleotides agree with TRBD2. This receptor was identified in a man aged 50 to 60 in good health and CMV-seronegative. CDR3 DNA: TGCAGCGTTGAAGATCCCCTAGCGGCGAACCCGTTGGAGCAGTACTTC. This encodes CSVEDPLAANPLEQYF.